This TCR beta chain came from a study of blood T cells in healthy people across ages. General study results and limits: Since the PBMCs were unsorted, naive and antigen-experienced cells could not be conclusively compared.

The trim removed 2 bases at V and 2 bases at J, leaving 7 bases unmatched. CDR1 and CDR2 (germline): MNHEY, SVGEGT. The CDR3 has 16 amino acids. The use of a sample-barcoded 5' primer and a J-beta primer mix characterized a second PCR of about 6 to 11 cycles. Every cDNA molecule carried a tag from a template-switch adaptor bearing 12 random nucleotides. TCRdb recomputed calls from the 5' RACE reads with MiXCR, one row per CDR3 protein. This sample yields some 900,000 distinct CDR3 sequences, of which roughly 48% are seen a single time; roughly 12% belongs to the top ten. This clonotype was observed a few times. No antigen is known for it.

The V call is TRBV6-2 or TRBV6-3, the J call TRBJ2-3, with 7 nucleotides matching TRBD2. The sequence was obtained from a man aged 25-45 years in good health. The sequenced sample was blood. CDR3 amino acids: CASSYPLGGYTDTQYF. The CDR3 DNA reads as TGTGCCAGCAGTTACCCCCTCGGGGGGTACACAGATACGCAGTATTTT.